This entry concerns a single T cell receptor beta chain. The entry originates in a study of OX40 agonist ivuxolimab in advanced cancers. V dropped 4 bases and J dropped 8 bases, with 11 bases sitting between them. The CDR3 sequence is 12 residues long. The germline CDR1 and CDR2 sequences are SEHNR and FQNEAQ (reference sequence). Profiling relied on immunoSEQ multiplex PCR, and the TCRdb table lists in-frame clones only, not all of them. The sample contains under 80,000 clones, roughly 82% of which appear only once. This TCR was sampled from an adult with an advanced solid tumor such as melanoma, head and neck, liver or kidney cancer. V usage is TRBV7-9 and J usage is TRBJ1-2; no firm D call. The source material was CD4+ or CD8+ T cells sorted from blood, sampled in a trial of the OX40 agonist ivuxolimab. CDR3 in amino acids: CASSWGLGGYTF. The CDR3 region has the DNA TGTGCCAGCAGCTGGGGTTTAGGGGGCTACACCTTC.